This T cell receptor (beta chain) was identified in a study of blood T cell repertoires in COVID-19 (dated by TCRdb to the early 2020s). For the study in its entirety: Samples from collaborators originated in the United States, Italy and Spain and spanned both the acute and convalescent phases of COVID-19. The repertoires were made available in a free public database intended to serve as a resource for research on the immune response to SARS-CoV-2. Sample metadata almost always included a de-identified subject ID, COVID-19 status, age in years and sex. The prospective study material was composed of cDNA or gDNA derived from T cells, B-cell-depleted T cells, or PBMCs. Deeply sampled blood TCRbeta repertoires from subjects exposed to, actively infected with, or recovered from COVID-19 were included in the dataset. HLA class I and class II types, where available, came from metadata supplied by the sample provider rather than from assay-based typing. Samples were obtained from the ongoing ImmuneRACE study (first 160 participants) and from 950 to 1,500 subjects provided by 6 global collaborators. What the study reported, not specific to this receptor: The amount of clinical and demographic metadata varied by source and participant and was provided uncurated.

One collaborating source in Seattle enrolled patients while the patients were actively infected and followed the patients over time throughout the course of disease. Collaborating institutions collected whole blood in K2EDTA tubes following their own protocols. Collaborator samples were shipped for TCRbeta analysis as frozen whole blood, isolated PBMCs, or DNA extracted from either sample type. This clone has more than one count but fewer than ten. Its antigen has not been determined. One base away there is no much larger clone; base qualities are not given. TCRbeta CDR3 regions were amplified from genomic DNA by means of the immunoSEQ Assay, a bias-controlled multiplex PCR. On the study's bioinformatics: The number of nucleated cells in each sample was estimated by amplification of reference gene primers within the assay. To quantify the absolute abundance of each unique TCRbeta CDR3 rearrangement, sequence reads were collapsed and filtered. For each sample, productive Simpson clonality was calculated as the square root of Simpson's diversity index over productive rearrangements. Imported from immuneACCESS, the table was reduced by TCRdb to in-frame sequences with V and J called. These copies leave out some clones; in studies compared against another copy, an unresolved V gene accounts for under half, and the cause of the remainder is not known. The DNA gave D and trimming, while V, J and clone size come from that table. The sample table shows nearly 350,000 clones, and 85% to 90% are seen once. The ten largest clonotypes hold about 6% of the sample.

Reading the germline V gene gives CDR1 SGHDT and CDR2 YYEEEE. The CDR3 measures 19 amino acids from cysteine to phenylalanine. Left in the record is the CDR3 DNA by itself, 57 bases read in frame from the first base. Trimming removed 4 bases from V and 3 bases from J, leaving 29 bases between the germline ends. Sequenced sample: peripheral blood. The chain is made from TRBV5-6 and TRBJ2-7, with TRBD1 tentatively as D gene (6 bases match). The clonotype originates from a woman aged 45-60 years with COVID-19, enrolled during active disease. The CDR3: CASSPQSTVRTEEYYEQYF. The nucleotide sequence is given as TGTGCCAGCAGCCCCCAGAGTACAGTAAGGACAGAGGAGTACTACGAGCAGTACTTC.